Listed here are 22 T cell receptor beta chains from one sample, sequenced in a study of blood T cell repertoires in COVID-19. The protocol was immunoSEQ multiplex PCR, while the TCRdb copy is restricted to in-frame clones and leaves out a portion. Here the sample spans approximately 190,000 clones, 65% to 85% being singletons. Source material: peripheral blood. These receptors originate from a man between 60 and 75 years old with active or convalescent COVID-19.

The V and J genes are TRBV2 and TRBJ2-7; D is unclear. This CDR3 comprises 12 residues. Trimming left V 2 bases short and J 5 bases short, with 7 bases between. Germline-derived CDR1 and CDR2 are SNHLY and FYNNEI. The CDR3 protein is CASSEFEDEQYF. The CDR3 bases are TGTGCCAGCAGTGAATTTGAGGACGAGCAGTACTTC.

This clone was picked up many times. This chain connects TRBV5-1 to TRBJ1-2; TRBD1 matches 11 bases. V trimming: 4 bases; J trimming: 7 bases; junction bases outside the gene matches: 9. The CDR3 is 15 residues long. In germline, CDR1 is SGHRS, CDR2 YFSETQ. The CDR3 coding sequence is TGCGCCAGCAGCGCGGACCCGGGGACAGGGGGTGGCTACACCTTC. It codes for CASSADPGTGGGYTF.

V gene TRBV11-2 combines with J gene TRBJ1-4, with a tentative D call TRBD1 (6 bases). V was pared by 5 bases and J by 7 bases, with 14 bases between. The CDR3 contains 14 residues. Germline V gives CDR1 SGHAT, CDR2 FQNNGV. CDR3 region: CASSLGHLREKLFF. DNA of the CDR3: TGTGCCAGCAGCCTGGGACACCTTCGTGAAAAACTGTTTTTT.

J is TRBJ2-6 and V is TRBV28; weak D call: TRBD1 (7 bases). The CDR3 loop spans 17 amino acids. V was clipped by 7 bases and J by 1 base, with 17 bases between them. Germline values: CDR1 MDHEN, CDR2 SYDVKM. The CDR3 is CASIQGGVASGANVLTF. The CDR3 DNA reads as TGTGCCAGCATTCAGGGGGGTGTAGCTTCTGGGGCCAACGTCCTGACTTTC.

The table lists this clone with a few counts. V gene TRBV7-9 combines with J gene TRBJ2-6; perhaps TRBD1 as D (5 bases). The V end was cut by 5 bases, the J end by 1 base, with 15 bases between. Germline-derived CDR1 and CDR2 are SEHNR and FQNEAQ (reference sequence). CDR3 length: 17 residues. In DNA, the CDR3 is TGTGCCAGCAGCCAAGGGGATGTTCTATCTGGGGCCAACGTCCTGACTTTC. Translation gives CASSQGDVLSGANVLTF. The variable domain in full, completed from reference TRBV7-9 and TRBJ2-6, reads DTGVSQNPRHKITKRGQNVTFRCDPISEHNRLYWYRQTLGQGPEFLTYFQNEAQLEKSRLLSDRFSAERPKGSFSTLEIQRTEQGDSAMYLCASSQGDVLSGANVLTFGAGSRLTVL.

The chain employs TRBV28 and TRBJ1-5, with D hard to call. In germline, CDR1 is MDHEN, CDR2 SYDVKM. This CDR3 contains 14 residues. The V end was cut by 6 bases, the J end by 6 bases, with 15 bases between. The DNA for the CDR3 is TGTGCCAGCAGCACCACCTACCGAACTCAGCCCCAGCATTTT. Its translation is CASSTTYRTQPQHF.

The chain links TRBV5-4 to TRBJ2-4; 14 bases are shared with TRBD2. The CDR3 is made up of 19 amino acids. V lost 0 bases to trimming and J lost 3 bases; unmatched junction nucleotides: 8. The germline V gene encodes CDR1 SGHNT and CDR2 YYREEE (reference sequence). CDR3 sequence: CASSLAPGLAGVGKNIQYF. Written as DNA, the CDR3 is TGTGCCAGCAGCTTGGCCCCGGGACTAGCGGGAGTTGGCAAAAACATTCAGTACTTC.

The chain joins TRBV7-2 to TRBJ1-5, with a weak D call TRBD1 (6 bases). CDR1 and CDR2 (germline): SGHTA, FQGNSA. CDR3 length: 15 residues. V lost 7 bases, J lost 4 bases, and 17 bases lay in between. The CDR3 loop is CASTISRGGNQPQHF. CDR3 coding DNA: TGTGCCAGCACCATTAGTAGGGGGGGTAATCAGCCCCAGCATTTT.

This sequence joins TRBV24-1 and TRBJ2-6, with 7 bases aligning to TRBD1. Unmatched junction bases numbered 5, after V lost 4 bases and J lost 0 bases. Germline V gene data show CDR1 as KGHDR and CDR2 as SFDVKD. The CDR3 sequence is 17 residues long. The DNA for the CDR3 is TGTGCCACCAGTGACGGGACAGCTCGCTCTGGGGCCAACGTCCTGACTTTC. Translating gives CATSDGTARSGANVLTF.

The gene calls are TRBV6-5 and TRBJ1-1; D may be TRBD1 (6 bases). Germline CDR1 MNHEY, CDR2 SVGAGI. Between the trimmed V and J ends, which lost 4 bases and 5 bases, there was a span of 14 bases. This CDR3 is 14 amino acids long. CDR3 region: CASSSNSGVTEAFF. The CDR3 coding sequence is TGTGCCAGCAGTTCTAATTCAGGGGTAACTGAAGCTTTCTTT.

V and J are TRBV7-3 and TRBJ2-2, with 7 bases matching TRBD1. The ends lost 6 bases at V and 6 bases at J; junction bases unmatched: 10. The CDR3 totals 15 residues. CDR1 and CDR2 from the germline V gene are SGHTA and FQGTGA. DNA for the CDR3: TGTGCCAGCAGTCCTACACTTGACAGGGCCGGGGAGCTGTTTTTT. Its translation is CASSPTLDRAGELFF.

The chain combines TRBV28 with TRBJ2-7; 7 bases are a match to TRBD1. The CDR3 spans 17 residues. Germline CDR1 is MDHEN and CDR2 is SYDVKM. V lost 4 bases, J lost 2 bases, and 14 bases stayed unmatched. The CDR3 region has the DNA TGTGCCAGCAGTTCCGGACGGACAGGCCTTTTTACCTACGAGCAGTACTTC. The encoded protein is CASSSGRTGLFTYEQYF.

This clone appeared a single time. CDR3 residues: CASSSLREGQSDTQYF. The DNA for the CDR3 is TGCGCCAGCAGCTCCCTCCGGGAGGGCCAATCAGATACGCAGTATTTT. The rearrangement links TRBV5-1 to TRBJ2-3; 8 bases align to TRBD2. Unmatched junction bases numbered 10, after V lost 3 bases and J lost 4 bases. The germline V gene encodes CDR1 SGHRS and CDR2 YFSETQ. CDR3 length equals 16 residues.

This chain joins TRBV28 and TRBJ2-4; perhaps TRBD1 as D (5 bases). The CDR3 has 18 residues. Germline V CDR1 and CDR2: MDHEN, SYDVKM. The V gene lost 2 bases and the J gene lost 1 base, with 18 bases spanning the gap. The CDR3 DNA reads TGTGCCAGCAGTTTACCAGGGTCCCCTTCTGCGGCCAAAAACATTCAGTACTTC. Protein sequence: CASSLPGSPSAAKNIQYF. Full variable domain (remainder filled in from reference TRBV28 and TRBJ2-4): DVKVTQSSRYLVKRTGEKVFLECVQDMDHENMFWYRQDPGLGLRLIYFSYDVKMKEKGDIPEGYSVSREKKERFSLILESASTNQTSMYLCASSLPGSPSAAKNIQYFGAGTRLSVL.

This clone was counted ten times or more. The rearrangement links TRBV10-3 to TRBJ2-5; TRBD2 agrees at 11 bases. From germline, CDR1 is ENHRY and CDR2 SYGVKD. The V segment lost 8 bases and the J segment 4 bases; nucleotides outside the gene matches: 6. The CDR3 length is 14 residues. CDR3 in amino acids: CAIGTSGAGETQYF. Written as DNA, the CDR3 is TGTGCCATCGGGACTAGCGGTGCGGGAGAGACCCAGTACTTC.

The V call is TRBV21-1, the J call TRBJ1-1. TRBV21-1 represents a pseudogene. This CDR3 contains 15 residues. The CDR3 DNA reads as TGTGCCAGCGGAGGGATTTTGTGGAGGAACACTGAAGCTTTCTTT. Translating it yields CASGGILWRNTEAFF.

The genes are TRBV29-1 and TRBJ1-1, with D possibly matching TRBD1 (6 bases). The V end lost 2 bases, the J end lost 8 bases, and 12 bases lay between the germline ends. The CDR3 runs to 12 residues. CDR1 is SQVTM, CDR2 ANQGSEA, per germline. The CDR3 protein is CSVENAGTEAFF. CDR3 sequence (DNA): TGCAGCGTTGAAAACGCCGGGACAGAAGCTTTCTTT.

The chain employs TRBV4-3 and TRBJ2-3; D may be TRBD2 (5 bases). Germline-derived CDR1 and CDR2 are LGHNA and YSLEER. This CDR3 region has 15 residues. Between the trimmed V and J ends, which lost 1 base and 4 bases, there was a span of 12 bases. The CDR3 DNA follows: TGCGCCAGCAGCCAAGTTGAGAGGCGGGCAGATACGCAGTATTTT. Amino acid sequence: CASSQVERRADTQYF.

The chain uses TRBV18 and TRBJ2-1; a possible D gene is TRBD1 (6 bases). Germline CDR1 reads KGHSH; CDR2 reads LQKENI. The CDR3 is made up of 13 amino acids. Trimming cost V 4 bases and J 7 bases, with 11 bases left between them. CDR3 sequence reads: CASSREGGNEQFF. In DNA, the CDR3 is TGTGCCAGCTCACGGGAAGGGGGAAATGAGCAGTTCTTC.

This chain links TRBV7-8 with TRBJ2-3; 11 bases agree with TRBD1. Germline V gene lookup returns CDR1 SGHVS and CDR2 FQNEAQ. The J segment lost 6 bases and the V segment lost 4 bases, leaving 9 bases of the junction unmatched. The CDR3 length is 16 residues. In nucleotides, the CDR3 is TGTGCCAGCAGCTCTAGACGGGGACAGGGGGAGGATACGCAGTATTTT. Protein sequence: CASSSRRGQGEDTQYF. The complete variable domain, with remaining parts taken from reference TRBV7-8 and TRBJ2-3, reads GAGVSQSPRYKVAKRGQDVALRCDPISGHVSLFWYQQALGQGPEFLTYFQNEAQLDKSGLPSDRFFAERPEGSVSTLKIQRTQQEDSAVYLCASSSRRGQGEDTQYFGPGTRLTVL.

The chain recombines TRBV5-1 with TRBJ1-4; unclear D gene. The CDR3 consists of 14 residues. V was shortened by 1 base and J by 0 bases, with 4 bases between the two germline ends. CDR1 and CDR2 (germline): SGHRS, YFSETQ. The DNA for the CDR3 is TGCGCCAGCAGCTTGACAGCAACTAATGAAAAACTGTTTTTT. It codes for CASSLTATNEKLFF.

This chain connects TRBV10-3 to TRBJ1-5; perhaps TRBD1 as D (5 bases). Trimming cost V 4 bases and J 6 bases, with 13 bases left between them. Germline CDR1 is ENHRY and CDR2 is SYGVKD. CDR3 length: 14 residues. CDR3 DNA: TGTGCCATCAGTGCCGCAGGGTTGGGTCAGCCCCAGCATTTT. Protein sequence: CAISAAGLGQPQHF.